Below, 28 T cell receptor beta chains from the same sample are listed, as sequenced in a study of cytomegalovirus exposure and HLA in healthy donors. The PCR made use of 60 Vbeta and 13 Jbeta primers. Sequencing used immunoSEQ multiplex PCR; TCRdb keeps in-frame clones, though not all of them. In the table there are fewer than 150,000 clones, 70% to 80% of which are singletons. The sequenced sample was PBMCs. The receptors originated from a woman in her forties or fifties in good health and CMV-seronegative.

The chain joins TRBV6-1 to TRBJ2-1; the match to TRBD2 covers 12 bases. This CDR3 comprises 16 residues. Germline CDR1 reads MNHNS; CDR2 reads SASEGT. After removal of 1 base from V and 8 bases from J, the junction contained 6 bases not matched to a gene. The CDR3 DNA is TGTGCCAGCAGTGAAGGGGGGCTAGCGGGGGGGTATGAGCAGTTCTTC. Residues: CASSEGGLAGGYEQFF.

V usage is TRBV12-5 and J usage is TRBJ2-5; 11 nucleotides match TRBD2. Trimming removed 0 bases from V and 1 base from J; junction bases left unmatched: 1. Germline V gene data show CDR1 as LGHNT and CDR2 as FRNRAP. CDR3 size: 16 residues. CDR3 amino acids: CASGLVLAGAQETQYF. The CDR3 DNA is TGTGCTAGTGGTTTGGTACTAGCGGGGGCCCAAGAGACCCAGTACTTC.

The rearrangement links TRBV7-3 to TRBJ2-7; 8 bases line up with TRBD2. Germline assignment: CDR1 SGHTA and CDR2 FQGTGA. Trimming at V came to 2 bases and at J to 4 bases, leaving 7 bases not matched to a gene. CDR3 length: 15 amino acids. The CDR3 DNA reads as TGTGCCAGCAGCTTATATCCGGGAGGGGATTACGAGCAGTACTTC. This sequence encodes CASSLYPGGDYEQYF.

This chain uses TRBV7-6 with TRBJ2-3; 9 positions match TRBD1. Germline loops: CDR1 SGHVS, CDR2 FNYEAQ. The CDR3 runs to 16 residues. The J segment lost 4 bases and the V segment lost 5 bases, leaving 10 bases of the junction unmatched. CDR3 DNA: TGTGCCAGCAGCGCCGGGACAGGGTATGTCCCAGATACGCAGTATTTT. Its translation is CASSAGTGYVPDTQYF.

The V and J genes are TRBV28 and TRBJ1-5, with D unresolved. CDR3 length: 17 residues. Germline lookup yields CDR1 MDHEN and CDR2 SYDVKM. V lost 5 bases to trimming and J lost 0 bases, with 17 bases between them. This chain's CDR3 is CASSVRTREISNQPQHF. The CDR3 DNA sequence: TGTGCCAGCAGTGTACGAACCCGGGAAATTAGCAATCAGCCCCAGCATTTT.

CDR3 amino acids: CASSRTSGGTGELFF. CDR3 nucleotide sequence: TGTGCCAGCAGTAGGACTAGCGGGGGCACCGGGGAGCTGTTTTTT. V is TRBV25-1 and J is TRBJ2-2; 13 bases agree with TRBD2. CDR1 is MGHDK and CDR2 is SYGVNS in the germline V gene. This CDR3 region has 15 residues. The V segment lost 5 bases and the J segment 4 bases; nucleotides outside the gene matches: 1.

The chain employs TRBV28 and TRBJ1-2, with D maybe TRBD1 (5 bases). The V end was cut by 6 bases, the J end by 4 bases, with 12 bases between. Germline CDR1 and CDR2: MDHEN and SYDVKM. This CDR3 has 13 amino acids. CDR3 DNA: TGTGCCAGCAGAGCGACAGCTGCCTATGGCTACACCTTC. This gives the protein CASRATAAYGYTF.

The V gene is TRBV6-6, the J gene TRBJ2-5, with a tentative D call TRBD1 (5 bases). The V end lost 5 bases, the J end lost 1 base, and 11 bases lay between the germline ends. The CDR3 contains 14 residues. Germline V gene lookup returns CDR1 MNHNY and CDR2 SVGAGI (reference sequence). CDR3 DNA sequence: TGTGCCAGCAGTCTAGGTGGGGCCCAAGAGACCCAGTACTTC. Its protein is CASSLGGAQETQYF.

This clone was observed a handful of times. The J gene is TRBJ1-1, the V gene TRBV28; D remains unclear. The V end lost 10 bases, the J end lost 2 bases, and 17 bases lay between the germline ends. The CDR3 is 14 amino acids. CDR1 MDHEN and CDR2 SYDVKM come from the germline V gene. CDR3 in DNA: TGTGCCACCAAATCCGCCGGGATAAACACTGAAGCTTTCTTT. It translates to CATKSAGINTEAFF.

The chain couples TRBV5-4 to TRBJ2-1, with D possibly being TRBD2 (6 bases). The germline CDR1 and CDR2 sequences are SGHNT and YYREEE (reference sequence). V lost 0 bases and J 7 bases, leaving 17 bases between the germline ends. The CDR3 contains 16 residues. The CDR3 sequence: CASSLDQGGAVNEQFF. The CDR3 nucleotides are TGTGCCAGCAGCTTGGATCAGGGCGGGGCCGTTAATGAGCAGTTCTTC. Using reference TRBV5-4 and TRBJ2-1 for the parts outside the CDR3, the full variable domain is ETGVTQSPTHLIKTRGQQVTLRCSSQSGHNTVSWYQQALGQGPQFIFQYYREEENGRGNFPPRFSGLQFPNYSSELNVNALELDDSALYLCASSLDQGGAVNEQFFGPGTRLTVL.

The gene calls are TRBV5-1 and TRBJ2-3; TRBD2 matches 8 bases. Trimming cost V 0 bases and J 5 bases; bases outside gene matches: 5. CDR1 SGHRS and CDR2 YFSETQ come from the germline V gene. The CDR3 loop spans 15 amino acids. This chain's CDR3 is CASSLDGGAGDTQYF. The CDR3 nucleotides read TGCGCCAGCAGCTTGGACGGGGGGGCCGGAGATACGCAGTATTTT.

The rearrangement uses TRBV7-9 and TRBJ2-5; 8 positions agree with TRBD1. Germline trimming cut 3 bases from V and 5 bases from J; bases unmatched to any gene: 8. Germline CDR1 and CDR2: SEHNR and FQNEAQ (reference sequence). The CDR3 has 15 amino acids. The CDR3 bases are TGTGCCAGCAGCTTCCGCCAGGGGGCCAGGGAGACCCAGTACTTC. This encodes CASSFRQGARETQYF.

The chain joins TRBV14 to TRBJ2-1; possible D gene TRBD1, 5 bases. The CDR3 loop spans 13 amino acids. Germline CDR1 and CDR2: SGHDN and FVKESK. The germline V and J ends were trimmed by 1 base and 7 bases, with 8 bases remaining between them. The CDR3 protein is CASSQARGNEQFF. The CDR3 DNA follows: TGTGCCAGCAGCCAAGCTAGGGGTAATGAGCAGTTCTTC.

The chain uses TRBV7-5 and TRBJ2-3; TRBD2, the D gene given by the table, was not confirmed from the DNA. TRBV7-5 is deemed a pseudogene. This CDR3 spans 16 amino acids. The CDR3 nucleotides read TGTGCCAGAAGCTCCAGCCGGGACTTTTCCACAGATACGCAGTATTTT. Residues: CARSSSRDFSTDTQYF.

The CDR3 sequence is CSATKIGEQYF. In nucleotides, the CDR3 is TGCAGTGCAACTAAAATTGGCGAGCAGTACTTC. V usage is TRBV20-1 and J usage is TRBJ2-7; D is undetermined. Between the trimmed V and J ends, which lost 6 bases and 6 bases, there was a span of 12 bases. Germline lookup yields CDR1 DFQATT and CDR2 SNEGSKA (reference sequence). The CDR3 consists of 11 residues.

The J gene is TRBJ2-7, the V gene TRBV7-2, with 7 bases aligning to TRBD1. The germline V gene encodes CDR1 SGHTA and CDR2 FQGNSA. J was trimmed by 3 bases and V by 3 bases; bases with no gene match: 8. The CDR3 spans 15 residues. Here the CDR3 reads CASSLGQTFLYEQYF. In DNA, the CDR3 is TGTGCCAGCAGCTTGGGACAGACGTTCCTCTACGAGCAGTACTTC. The whole variable domain, remainder taken from reference TRBV7-2 and TRBJ2-7, is GAGVSQSPSNKVTEKGKDVELRCDPISGHTALYWYRQSLGQGLEFLIYFQGNSAPDKSGLPSDRFSAERTGGSVSTLTIQRTQQEDSAVYLCASSLGQTFLYEQYFGPGTRLTVT.

The V and J genes are TRBV10-3 and TRBJ2-2, with D perhaps TRBD1 (6 bases). The CDR3 sequence is 14 residues long. Germline assignment: CDR1 ENHRY and CDR2 SYGVKD. V was shortened by 10 bases and J by 1 base, with 13 bases between the two germline ends. CDR3 loop: CASKTGQNTGELFF. The CDR3 DNA is TGTGCCAGCAAGACAGGCCAGAACACCGGGGAGCTGTTTTTT.

This rearrangement joins TRBV10-2 to TRBJ2-1, with 8 bases aligning to TRBD1. The V segment lost 6 bases and the J segment 6 bases; nucleotides outside the gene matches: 10. From germline, CDR1 is WSHSY and CDR2 SAAADI. CDR3 length: 15 amino acids. The DNA of the CDR3 is TGCGCCAGCAGCCAAAGACAGGGGTCATCCAATGAGCAGTTCTTC. This gives the protein CASSQRQGSSNEQFF.

The J gene is TRBJ1-6, the V gene TRBV15, with no clear D. With 0 bases removed from V and 7 bases from J, the gap between germline ends came to 16 bases. CDR1 is LNHNV, CDR2 YYDKDF, per germline (reference sequence). The CDR3 totals 17 residues. The chain's CDR3 is CATSREPTLGRNSPLHF. DNA of the CDR3: TGTGCCACCAGCAGAGAACCGACCCTCGGGAGGAATTCACCCCTCCACTTT.

This sequence joins TRBV5-1 and TRBJ2-1; D not resolved. The CDR3 has 17 amino acids. V gave up 1 base and J gave up 7 bases, with 21 bases separating them. Germline loops: CDR1 SGHRS, CDR2 YFSETQ. DNA for the CDR3: TGCGCCAGCAGCTTGTTAACTTTGGGCCCTATACGAAATGAGCAGTTCTTC. The encoded protein is CASSLLTLGPIRNEQFF.

This clone was seen once. This chain connects TRBV5-1 to TRBJ2-2; D unresolved. The CDR3 is made up of 15 amino acids. Germline V CDR1 and CDR2: SGHRS, YFSETQ. The V gene lost 0 bases and the J gene lost 1 base, with 7 bases spanning the gap. CDR3 nucleotide sequence: TGCGCCAGCAGCTTGGCATGGCAGAACACCGGGGAGCTGTTTTTT. Its translation is CASSLAWQNTGELFF.

The rearrangement links TRBV11-3 to TRBJ2-2; D not resolved. This CDR3 region has 14 residues. Per the germline V gene, CDR1 is SGHNT and CDR2 is YENEEA. V was clipped by 2 bases and J by 7 bases, with 11 bases between them. CDR3 protein: CASSLRSGNGELFF. The CDR3 region has the DNA TGTGCCAGCAGCTTACGGTCCGGTAACGGGGAGCTGTTTTTT.

The chain is built from TRBV5-1 and TRBJ2-5; maybe TRBD2 (6 bases). Deletions cut 1 base from V and 3 bases from J, with 10 bases between. Germline V gene data show CDR1 as SGHRS and CDR2 as YFSETQ. The CDR3 is made up of 14 amino acids. For the CDR3, the DNA is TGCGCCAGCAGCTTGTTTCAGCGGGAAGAGACCCAGTACTTC. Encoded protein: CASSLFQREETQYF.

The rearrangement links TRBV29-1 to TRBJ1-2; maybe TRBD1 (5 bases). Looked up from germline, CDR1 is SQVTM and CDR2 is ANQGSEA. With 6 bases removed from V and 1 base from J, the gap between germline ends came to 18 bases. The CDR3 has 15 amino acids. DNA for the CDR3: TGCAGCGTCGGGGAAACAGGCGGGGGTAACTATGGCTACACCTTC. This sequence encodes CSVGETGGGNYGYTF.

The gene calls are TRBV19 and TRBJ1-1, with no clear D. The CDR3 sequence is 14 residues long. V was clipped by 8 bases and J by 4 bases, with 17 bases between them. CDR1 is LNHDA and CDR2 is SQIVND in the germline V gene (reference sequence). CDR3 DNA sequence: TGTGCCAGTGGATTCGGGGTTGGCGTCACTGAAGCTTTCTTT. Translated, it gives CASGFGVGVTEAFF.

The V and J genes are TRBV6-5 and TRBJ2-7, with TRBD1 matching 11 bases. The CDR3 consists of 12 residues. Germline CDR1 and CDR2: MNHEY and SVGAGI. Trimming removed 6 bases from V and 6 bases from J; junction bases left unmatched: 1. The CDR3 sequence: CASRGTGGEQYF. The CDR3 DNA sequence: TGTGCCAGCAGGGGGACAGGGGGCGAGCAGTACTTC.

V and J are TRBV6-7 and TRBJ2-7; the match to TRBD1 covers 9 bases. TRBV6-7 is classed as an ORF, of uncertain function. Trimming cost V 5 bases and J 4 bases; bases outside gene matches: 9. There are 15 residues in the CDR3. The chain's CDR3 is CASSEVGQGFYEQYF. The DNA for the CDR3 is TGTGCCAGCAGTGAAGTGGGACAGGGCTTTTACGAGCAGTACTTC.

The rearrangement uses TRBV10-3 and TRBJ1-2; a possible D gene is TRBD1 (5 bases). V lost 0 bases and J 5 bases, leaving 10 bases between the germline ends. In germline, CDR1 is ENHRY, CDR2 SYGVKD. The CDR3 consists of 14 residues. Here the CDR3 reads CAISESDRIYGYTF. Written as DNA, the CDR3 is TGTGCCATCAGTGAGTCTGACAGAATATATGGCTACACCTTC.